This entry features one T cell receptor beta chain sequence. This specimen belongs to a study of blood T cell repertoires in COVID-19. Study overall: Sample material is recorded as cDNA or gDNA derived from T cells, B-cell-depleted T cells, or PBMCs.

The participants were between about 18 and 100 years old and came from 24 US areas. Sequencing used immunoSEQ multiplex PCR; TCRdb keeps in-frame clones, though not all of them. The repertoire consists of hundreds of thousands of clones, with around 84% occurring once and the leading ten covering approximately 1.9%. Germline CDR1 MGHRA, CDR2 YSYEKL. The CDR3 length is 15 residues. Trimming at V came to 1 base and at J to 1 base, leaving 2 bases not matched to a gene. The V and J genes are TRBV4-1 and TRBJ1-1, with 8 bases lining up with TRBD1. This sequence originates from a woman aged 25 to 39 who had been exposed to COVID-19. Material: PBMCs or T cells enriched from blood (not recorded which). In DNA form, the CDR3 reads TGCGCCAGCAGCCAAGTTGGACAGGGGAACACTGAAGCTTTCTTT. It is translated as CASSQVGQGNTEAFF.